The 15 T cell receptor beta chains below were found in one sample sequenced in a study of T cell responses to AZD1222 COVID-19 vaccine. Sequenced by immunoSEQ multiplex PCR; TCRdb stores in-frame clones only, minus some. The sample lists just over 150,000 clones, approximately 87% occurring once. The input for sequencing was peripheral blood, taken 28 days after the second AZD1222 dose. These TCRs come from an adult who received the AZD1222 COVID-19 vaccine.

The V gene is TRBV6-5, the J gene TRBJ2-7; 13 bases fit TRBD2. V lost 7 bases, J lost 4 bases, and 4 bases stayed unmatched. Germline V gene sequence: CDR1 MNHEY, CDR2 SVGAGI. CDR3 size: 14 residues. The CDR3 DNA is TGTGCCAGCAACGCGGGACTAGCGGGGTACGAGCAGTACTTC. Its protein is CASNAGLAGYEQYF.

This chain links TRBV7-2 with TRBJ2-7, with a possible D match to TRBD1 (6 bases). The CDR3 has 14 amino acids. Germline loops: CDR1 SGHTA, CDR2 FQGNSA. Trimming took off 5 bases at V and 0 bases at J, with 11 bases between the two ends. CDR3: CASSQIRGSYEQYF. In DNA form, the CDR3 reads TGTGCCAGCAGCCAGATCAGGGGCTCCTACGAGCAGTACTTC.

Ten or more counts support this clone. The chain carries TRBV7-2 and TRBJ2-7, with D hard to call. The CDR3 covers 13 residues. V was shortened by 3 bases and J by 7 bases, with 13 bases between the two germline ends. The germline V gene has CDR1 SGHTA and CDR2 FQGNSA. Here the CDR3 reads CASSFARFYEQYF. The CDR3 DNA sequence: TGTGCCAGCAGCTTCGCCCGCTTTTATGAGCAGTACTTC. The complete variable domain, with remaining parts taken from reference TRBV7-2 and TRBJ2-7, reads GAGVSQSPSNKVTEKGKDVELRCDPISGHTALYWYRQSLGQGLEFLIYFQGNSAPDKSGLPSDRFSAERTGGSVSTLTIQRTQQEDSAVYLCASSFARFYEQYFGPGTRLTVT.

This chain connects TRBV2 to TRBJ1-5; perhaps TRBD1 as D (6 bases). V was trimmed by 7 bases and J by 0 bases, leaving 13 bases between them. The germline V gene encodes CDR1 SNHLY and CDR2 FYNNEI. CDR3 size: 15 residues. The CDR3 DNA sequence: TGTGCCAGCAACCCCGGGACAAATAGCAATCAGCCCCAGCATTTT. The encoded protein is CASNPGTNSNQPQHF.

This clone has at least ten counts. The chain joins TRBV15 to TRBJ2-1; the D gene is possibly TRBD2 (7 bases). The CDR3 covers 15 residues. V dropped 6 bases and J dropped 2 bases, with 14 bases sitting between them. From germline, CDR1 is LNHNV and CDR2 YYDKDF (reference sequence). This chain's CDR3 is CATRERGAPYNEQFF. The CDR3 DNA sequence: TGTGCCACCAGAGAACGGGGGGCTCCCTACAATGAGCAGTTCTTC.

V is TRBV5-8 and J is TRBJ1-4; D not resolved. V was pared by 1 base and J by 5 bases, with 12 bases between. CDR3 length: 15 amino acids. CDR1 and CDR2 (germline): SGHTS, YDEGEE. The DNA of the CDR3 is TGTGCCAGCAGCTTGTTGGCAGACCTCAATGAAAAACTGTTTTTT. Translation gives CASSLLADLNEKLFF.

The V and J genes are TRBV29-1 and TRBJ2-3; 8 bases are a match to TRBD1. The CDR3 contains 13 residues. V gave up 7 bases and J gave up 5 bases; unmatched junction bases: 8. Germline V gene sequence: CDR1 SQVTM, CDR2 ANQGSEA. In DNA form, the CDR3 reads TGCAGCGCGACGACAGGGGTAGGAGATACGCAGTATTTT. Amino acids: CSATTGVGDTQYF.

The chain recombines TRBV27 with TRBJ2-7; the match to TRBD2 covers 8 bases. This CDR3 has 15 residues. Germline V gene data show CDR1 as MNHEY and CDR2 as SMNVEV (reference sequence). V shed 7 bases, J shed 4 bases, and the junction held 12 bases outside the gene matches. The CDR3: CASNSQGAGAYEQYF. CDR3 nucleotides: TGTGCCAGCAACTCACAGGGAGCGGGAGCTTACGAGCAGTACTTC.

CDR3 protein: CASSVEAINTDTQYF. The CDR3 region has the DNA TGTGCCAGCAGCGTAGAGGCCATCAACACAGATACGCAGTATTTT. J is TRBJ2-3 and V is TRBV9; D gene unclear. V was trimmed by 0 bases and J by 2 bases, leaving 10 bases between them. Germline V gene sequence: CDR1 SGDLS, CDR2 YYNGEE. The CDR3 has 15 residues.

This clone showed up just once. Relative to the germline gene, one junction end is altered; a read error may explain this. The rearrangement joins TRBV18 to TRBJ1-4; a possible D gene is TRBD1 (6 bases). This CDR3 has 13 amino acids. Germline CDR1 is KGHSH and CDR2 is LQKENI. The CDR3 is CACSKDSFEKLFF. The CDR3, as DNA: TGTGCCTGCTCAAAGGACAGTTTTGAAAAACTGTTTTTT.

The chain links TRBV28 to TRBJ2-1; 10 nucleotides line up with TRBD2. The CDR3 is 16 residues long. Germline loops: CDR1 MDHEN, CDR2 SYDVKM. J lost 1 base, V lost 5 bases, and 5 bases had no gene match. For the CDR3, the DNA is TGTGCCAGCAGTACAATAGCGGGGGGATCCTACAATGAGCAGTTCTTC. It codes for CASSTIAGGSYNEQFF.

This sequence joins TRBV7-9 and TRBJ1-6; TRBD1 matches 7 bases. V lost 5 bases to trimming and J lost 7 bases; unmatched junction nucleotides: 14. CDR1 is SEHNR and CDR2 is FQNEAQ in the germline V gene (reference sequence). The CDR3 spans 17 residues. The CDR3 protein is CASSPGGGQMKNSPLHF. The CDR3 DNA sequence: TGTGCCAGCAGCCCAGGGGGGGGACAGATGAAGAATTCACCCCTCCACTTT.

This clone has just a few counts. The genes are TRBV19 and TRBJ1-2; 7 bases align to TRBD1. Losses at the gene ends were 7 bases for V and 7 bases for J; bases not matched to a gene: 12. Germline CDR1 is LNHDA and CDR2 is SQIVND (reference sequence). The CDR3 has 14 amino acids. The CDR3 protein is CASTRKGAIIGYTF. CDR3 DNA sequence: TGTGCCAGTACCCGAAAGGGGGCGATAATTGGCTACACCTTC.

This chain joins TRBV5-1 and TRBJ1-1, with TRBD1 as a possible D gene (5 bases). This CDR3 region has 14 residues. The V end lost 0 bases, the J end lost 5 bases, and 11 bases lay between the germline ends. CDR1 is SGHRS, CDR2 YFSETQ, per germline. The CDR3 protein is CASSLARGRTEAFF. For the CDR3, the DNA is TGCGCCAGCAGCTTGGCTCGGGGGAGAACTGAAGCTTTCTTT.

The rearrangement links TRBV4-3 to TRBJ1-1, with 11 bases fitting TRBD1. Germline values: CDR1 LGHNA, CDR2 YSLEER. Trimming cost V 6 bases and J 4 bases; bases outside gene matches: 7. The CDR3 runs 15 residues. The CDR3 region is CASSEWTGGITEAFF. As DNA, the CDR3 is TGCGCCAGCAGTGAATGGACAGGGGGCATCACTGAAGCTTTCTTT.